Listed here are 7 T cell receptor beta chains from one sample, sequenced in a study of T cells in Graves' hyperthyroidism and ophthalmopathy. TCR beta CDR3 region amplification was performed from RNA transcripts. HTBI primers drove first-round RT-PCR of the TCR CDR3. TCRdb re-analysed the multiplex PCR reads in MiXCR, keeping a single row per CDR3 protein. In the table there are 300,000 to 450,000 distinct CDR3 sequences, 15% to 20% of which are singletons. Sequenced: blood. These receptors all come from a woman aged 35 to 49 with Graves' ophthalmopathy.

This clonotype was seen at least ten times. The J gene is TRBJ2-2, the V gene TRBV7-2; TRBD2 matches 12 bases. V was pared by 6 bases and J by 4 bases, with 3 bases of the junction left unmatched. CDR1 is SGHTA, CDR2 FQGNSA, per germline. The length of the CDR3 is 15 residues. CDR3 sequence (DNA): TGTGCCAGCAGGCTAGCGGGAGGGCGCACCGGGGAGCTGTTTTTT. As protein: CASRLAGGRTGELFF.

This clonotype was detected ten times or more. The chain is built from TRBV7-2 and TRBJ2-5; D not certain. The CDR3 loop spans 14 amino acids. In germline, CDR1 is SGHTA, CDR2 FQGNSA. Trimming took 1 base from V and 2 from J, leaving 8 bases between them. The CDR3 DNA sequence: TGTGCCAGCAGCTTAGACTTGCGACAAGAGACCCAGTACTTC. This codes for CASSLDLRQETQYF. Variable domain in full (rest from reference TRBV7-2 and TRBJ2-5): GAGVSQSPSNKVTEKGKDVELRCDPISGHTALYWYRQSLGQGLEFLIYFQGNSAPDKSGLPSDRFSAERTGGSVSTLTIQRTQQEDSAVYLCASSLDLRQETQYFGPGTRLLVL.

The chain links TRBV12-5 to TRBJ2-5; no definite D call. Germline assignment: CDR1 LGHNT and CDR2 FRNRAP. There are 15 residues in the CDR3. Trimming removed 5 bases from V and 3 bases from J, with 16 bases in between. The CDR3 nucleotides are TGTGCTAGTGGTCCTCTGGGCCTTGGGAAAGAGACCCAGTACTTC. This translates into CASGPLGLGKETQYF.

There are a few counts of this clonotype. The chain uses TRBV5-1 and TRBJ2-5; TRBD2 is a possible D gene (6 bases). The CDR3 consists of 15 residues. Germline loops: CDR1 SGHRS, CDR2 YFSETQ. Trimming took off 0 bases at V and 3 bases at J, with 12 bases between the two ends. The CDR3 sequence: CASSLVRGGKETQYF. CDR3 DNA: TGCGCCAGCAGCTTGGTAAGGGGCGGGAAAGAGACCCAGTACTTC.

The rearrangement uses TRBV7-8 and TRBJ2-7; D unresolved. V was trimmed by 6 bases and J by 2 bases, leaving 14 bases between them. The CDR3 consists of 14 residues. Germline V gives CDR1 SGHVS, CDR2 FQNEAQ. The CDR3 DNA sequence: TGTGCCAGCAGTGATTCAGACCTCACCTACGAGCAGTACTTC. Translated: CASSDSDLTYEQYF. The variable domain in full, with the rest retrieved from reference TRBV7-8 and TRBJ2-7, is GAGVSQSPRYKVAKRGQDVALRCDPISGHVSLFWYQQALGQGPEFLTYFQNEAQLDKSGLPSDRFFAERPEGSVSTLKIQRTQQEDSAVYLCASSDSDLTYEQYFGPGTRLTVT.

This clonotype was observed many times. V and J are TRBV28 and TRBJ1-5; TRBD1 might be the D (6 bases). The CDR3 length is 15 residues. V dropped 3 bases and J dropped 4 bases, with 13 bases sitting between them. The germline gives CDR1 MDHEN, CDR2 SYDVKM. CDR3 sequence (DNA): TGTGCCAGCAGTTTGTCCGGGACACTAAATCAGCCCCAGCATTTT. Its translation is CASSLSGTLNQPQHF.

This CDR3 reads CAWGTGRRNTEAFF. In DNA, the CDR3 is TGTGCCTGGGGGACAGGGCGGAGGAACACTGAAGCTTTCTTT. The genes are TRBV30 and TRBJ1-1; TRBD1 matches 9 bases. Germline lookup yields CDR1 GTSNPN and CDR2 SVGIG (reference sequence). The trim removed 5 bases at V and 1 base at J, leaving 5 bases unmatched. CDR3 size: 14 residues.